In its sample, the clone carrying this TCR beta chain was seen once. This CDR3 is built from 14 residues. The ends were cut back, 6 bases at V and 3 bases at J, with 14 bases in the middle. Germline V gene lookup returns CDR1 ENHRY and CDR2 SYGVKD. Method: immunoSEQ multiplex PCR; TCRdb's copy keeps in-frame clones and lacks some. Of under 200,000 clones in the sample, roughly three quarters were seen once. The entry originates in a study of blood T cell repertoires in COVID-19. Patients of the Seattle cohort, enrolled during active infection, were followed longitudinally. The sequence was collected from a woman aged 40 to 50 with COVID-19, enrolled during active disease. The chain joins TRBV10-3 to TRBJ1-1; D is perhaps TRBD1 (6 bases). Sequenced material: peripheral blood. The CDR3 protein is CAISEGQAHTEAFF. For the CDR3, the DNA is TGTGCCATCAGCGAGGGACAAGCTCACACTGAAGCTTTCTTT.